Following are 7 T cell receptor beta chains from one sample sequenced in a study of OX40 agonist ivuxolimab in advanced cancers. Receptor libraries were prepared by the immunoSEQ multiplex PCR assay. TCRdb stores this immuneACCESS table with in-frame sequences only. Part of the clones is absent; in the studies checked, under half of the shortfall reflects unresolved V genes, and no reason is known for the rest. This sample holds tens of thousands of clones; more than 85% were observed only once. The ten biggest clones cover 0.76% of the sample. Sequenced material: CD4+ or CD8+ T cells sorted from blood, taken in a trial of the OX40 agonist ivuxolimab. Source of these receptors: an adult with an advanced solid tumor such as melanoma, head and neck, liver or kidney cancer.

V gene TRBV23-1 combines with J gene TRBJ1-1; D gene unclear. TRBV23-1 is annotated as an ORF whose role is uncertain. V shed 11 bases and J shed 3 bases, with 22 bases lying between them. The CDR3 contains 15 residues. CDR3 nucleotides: TGCGCCCTTTCGAGGCTTTCAAATCGGGACACTGAAGCTTTCTTT. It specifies CALSRLSNRDTEAFF.

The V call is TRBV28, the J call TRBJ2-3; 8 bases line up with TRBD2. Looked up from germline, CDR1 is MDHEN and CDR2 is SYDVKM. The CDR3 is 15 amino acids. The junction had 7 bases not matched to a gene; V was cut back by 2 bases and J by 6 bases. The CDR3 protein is CASSLQRGSLDTQYF. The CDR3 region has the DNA TGTGCCAGCAGTTTACAGCGGGGGTCGTTGGATACGCAGTATTTT.

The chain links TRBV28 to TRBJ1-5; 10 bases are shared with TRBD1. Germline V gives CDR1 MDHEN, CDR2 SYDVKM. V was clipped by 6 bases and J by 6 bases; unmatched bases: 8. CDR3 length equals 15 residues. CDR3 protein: CASRGGTGVGQPQHF. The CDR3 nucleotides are TGTGCCAGCAGGGGGGGGACAGGGGTTGGTCAGCCCCAGCATTTT.

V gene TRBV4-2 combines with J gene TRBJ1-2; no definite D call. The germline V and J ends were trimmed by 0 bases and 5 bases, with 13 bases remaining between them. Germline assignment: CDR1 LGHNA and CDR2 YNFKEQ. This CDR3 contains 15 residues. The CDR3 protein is CASSQDRDKRYGYTF. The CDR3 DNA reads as TGTGCCAGCAGCCAAGATCGAGATAAGAGATATGGCTACACCTTC.

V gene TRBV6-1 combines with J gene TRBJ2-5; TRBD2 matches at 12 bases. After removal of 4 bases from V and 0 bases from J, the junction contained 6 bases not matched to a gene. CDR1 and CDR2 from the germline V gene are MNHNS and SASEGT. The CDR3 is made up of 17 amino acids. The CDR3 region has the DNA TGTGCCAGCAGTGGACTAGCGGGAGCCCAGTACCAAGAGACCCAGTACTTC. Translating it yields CASSGLAGAQYQETQYF.

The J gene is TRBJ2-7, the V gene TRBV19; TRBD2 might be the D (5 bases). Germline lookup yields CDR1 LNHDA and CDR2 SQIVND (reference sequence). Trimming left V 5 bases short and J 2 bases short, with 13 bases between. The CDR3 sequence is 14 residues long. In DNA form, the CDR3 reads TGTGCCAGTAGTCCCCAGGACGGGACCTACGAGCAGTACTTC. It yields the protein CASSPQDGTYEQYF.

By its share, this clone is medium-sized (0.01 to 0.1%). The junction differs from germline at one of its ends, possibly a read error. In DNA form, the CDR3 reads TGCAGCGTACGGACGGCCACCGCTGTTCTCCTTTTT. The encoded protein is CSVRTATAVLLF. The chain uses TRBV29-1 and TRBJ1-1; D is uncertain. Germline CDR1 reads SQVTM; CDR2 reads ANQGSEA. CDR3 size: 12 residues.